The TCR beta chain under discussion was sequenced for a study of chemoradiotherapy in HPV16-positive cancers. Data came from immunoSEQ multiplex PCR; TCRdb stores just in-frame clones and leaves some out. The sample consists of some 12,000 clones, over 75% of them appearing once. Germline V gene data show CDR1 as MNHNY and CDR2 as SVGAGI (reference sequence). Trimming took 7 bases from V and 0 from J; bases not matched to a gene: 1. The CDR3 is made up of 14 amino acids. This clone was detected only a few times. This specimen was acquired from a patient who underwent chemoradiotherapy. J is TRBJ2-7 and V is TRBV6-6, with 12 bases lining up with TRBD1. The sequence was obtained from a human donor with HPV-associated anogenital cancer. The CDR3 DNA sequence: TGTGCCAGCAAGGGACAGGGGGCCTCCTACGAGCAGTACTTC. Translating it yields CASKGQGASYEQYF.